This T cell receptor beta chain was observed in a study of blood T cells in healthy people across ages. The CDR3 contains 14 residues. With 4 bases clipped from V and 3 bases from J, the junction kept 6 bases outside the gene matches. The V gene's germline CDR1 is WNHNN and CDR2 SYGVQD (reference sequence). For the second PCR, which ran for roughly 6 to 12 cycles, a sample-barcoded 5' primer and a J-beta primer mix were used. Sequencing yielded, for each sample, at least 3 million paired-end reads carrying CDR3. TCRdb ran MiXCR on the 5' RACE reads and lists one entry per CDR3 protein. The sample holds over 500,000 distinct CDR3 sequences; about a quarter are singletons and the top ten take 3% to 4%. Another study also made use of these data, one on T cells of mothers and their children.

The source of this sequence is a boy aged 2-15 years in good health. Sequencing used blood. V is TRBV10-1 and J is TRBJ2-7, with 7 bases identical to TRBD1. CDR3: CASSGQDRVYEQYF. The CDR3 bases are TGCGCCAGCAGTGGTCAAGACAGGGTCTACGAGCAGTACTTC.